A selection of T cell receptor beta chains follows, all from one sample in a study of identical twins. Each CDR3 protein is one row after TCRdb ran MiXCR on the 5' RACE reads. The sample has about 530,000 distinct CDR3 sequences, around 15% seen once. The same data also went into a second study, on yellow fever vaccine responses in identical twins.

The sequencing sample was made of CD4+ T cells sorted from blood. The receptor source for this set is a woman aged 18-29 years in good health. Both conserved end residues are part of each CDR3. A D gene is named only where the DNA matches it firmly. Clone size is given for some rows only: seen once, a few or many times, or a class if the clone is expanded.

J: TRBJ2-6; D: .; size: .; V: TRBV2; CDR3: CASSGGWSGANVLTF; DNA: TGTGCCAGCAGTGGGGGTTGGTCTGGGGCCAACGTCCTGACTTTC
J: TRBJ2-3; D: .; size: few; V: TRBV12-3/TRBV12-4; CDR3: CASSLALGFLRVADTQYF; DNA: TGTGCCAGCAGTTTAGCACTTGGGTTTCTGCGGGTAGCAGATACGCAGTATTTT
J: TRBJ1-2; D: .; size: few; V: TRBV12-3/TRBV12-4; CDR3: CASSLQFGYTF; DNA: TGTGCCAGCAGTCTACAATTTGGCTACACCTTC
J: TRBJ2-7; D: .; size: .; V: TRBV10-3; CDR3: CAISESDKYYEQYF; DNA: TGTGCCATCAGTGAGTCGGACAAGTACTACGAGCAGTACTTC
J: TRBJ2-5; D: .; size: .; V: TRBV29-1; CDR3: CSHQYVKETQYF; DNA: TGCAGCCACCAATACGTGAAAGAGACCCAGTACTTC
J: TRBJ2-3; D: .; size: .; V: TRBV10-3; CDR3: CAISESLVRTDTQYF; DNA: TGTGCCATCAGTGAGTCTCTTGTGAGAACAGATACGCAGTATTTT
J: TRBJ2-1; D: .; size: few; V: TRBV7-2; CDR3: CASSLSRESYNEQFF; DNA: TGTGCCAGCAGCTTAAGTCGGGAGAGTTACAATGAGCAGTTCTTC
J: TRBJ1-1; D: .; size: .; V: TRBV6-5; CDR3: CASSYSTNMNTEAFF; DNA: TGTGCCAGCAGTTACTCGACGAACATGAACACTGAAGCTTTCTTT
J: TRBJ1-4; D: TRBD1; size: .; V: TRBV6-1; CDR3: CASSPQGGGKEKLFF; DNA: TGTGCCAGCAGCCCCCAGGGGGGAGGGAAAGAAAAACTGTTTTTT
J: TRBJ2-1; D: TRBD2; size: few; V: TRBV20-1; CDR3: CSARSGRGNEQFF; DNA: TGCAGTGCTAGGTCCGGGAGGGGCAATGAGCAGTTCTTC
J: TRBJ2-1; D: .; size: .; V: TRBV29-1; CDR3: CSIHGGVLEQFF; DNA: TGCAGCATCCACGGTGGTGTCCTAGAGCAGTTCTTC
J: TRBJ2-1; D: TRBD1; size: .; V: TRBV29-1; CDR3: CSVAGTVNNEQFF; DNA: TGCAGCGTCGCCGGGACAGTTAACAATGAGCAGTTCTTC
J: TRBJ2-2; D: TRBD1; size: few; V: TRBV27; CDR3: CASSLRTGAVGELFF; DNA: TGTGCCAGCAGTTTACGGACAGGGGCGGTTGGAGAGCTGTTTTTT
J: TRBJ2-7; D: .; size: .; V: TRBV6-2/TRBV6-3; CDR3: CASSYTPGSHEQYF; DNA: TGTGCCAGCAGTTACACGCCAGGGTCCCACGAGCAGTACTTC
J: TRBJ2-7; D: .; size: many; V: TRBV20-1; CDR3: CSARPPVARGSYEQYF; DNA: TGCAGTGCTAGGCCCCCGGTCGCAAGAGGCTCCTACGAGCAGTACTTC
J: TRBJ2-4; D: .; size: few; V: TRBV20-1; CDR3: CSARDHSPVSTGGKNIQYF; DNA: TGCAGTGCTAGAGATCATTCACCCGTGTCGACAGGTGGGAAAAACATTCAGTACTTC
J: TRBJ1-2; D: .; size: .; V: TRBV10-3; CDR3: CDISESTDYGYTF; DNA: TGTGACATCAGTGAGTCTACGGACTATGGCTACACCTTC
J: TRBJ2-7; D: .; size: .; V: TRBV20-1; CDR3: CSAWSLGSYEQYF; DNA: TGCAGTGCTTGGTCCCTTGGCTCCTACGAGCAGTACTTC
J: TRBJ2-2; D: .; size: few; V: TRBV15; CDR3: CATRQISNTGELFF; DNA: TGTGCCACTCGACAGATTTCGAACACCGGGGAGCTGTTTTTT
J: TRBJ2-3; D: .; size: .; V: TRBV20-1; CDR3: CSARDLGVPTDTQYF; DNA: TGCAGTGCTAGAGATCTAGGCGTTCCCACAGATACGCAGTATTTT
J: TRBJ2-5; D: .; size: few; V: TRBV12-3/TRBV12-4; CDR3: CASSLPGSRTQYF; DNA: TGTGCCAGCAGTTTACCAGGTTCGAGGACCCAGTACTTC
J: TRBJ2-3; D: .; size: few; V: TRBV7-8; CDR3: CASSLAALNTDTQYF; DNA: TGTGCCAGCAGCTTAGCAGCACTCAACACAGATACGCAGTATTTT
J: TRBJ2-6; D: TRBD1; size: few; V: TRBV6-1; CDR3: CASTQGAGANVLTF; DNA: TGTGCCAGTACTCAGGGGGCTGGGGCCAACGTCCTGACTTTC